The sequence of this TCR beta chain was determined in a study of OX40 agonist ivuxolimab in advanced cancers. Whole-study findings and limits: The study did not work out the antigen specificity of the expanded peripheral T cells.

With regard to this clone: Its antigen is not identified.

V dropped 1 base and J dropped 0 bases, with 8 bases sitting between them. From germline, CDR1 is SGHRS and CDR2 YFSETQ. The CDR3 contains 15 residues. TCRdb's copy holds only in-frame clones and misses some; the assay was immunoSEQ multiplex PCR. The sample yields fewer than 95,000 clones, around nine tenths seen once. The chain carries TRBV5-1 and TRBJ1-3; D is undetermined. The input for sequencing was CD4+ or CD8+ T cells sorted from blood, taken in a trial of the OX40 agonist ivuxolimab. This clonotype originated in an adult with an advanced solid tumor such as melanoma, head and neck, liver or kidney cancer. The DNA of the CDR3 is TGCGCCAGCAGCTTGAGGTTGAGCTCTGGAAACACCATATATTTT. It is translated as CASSLRLSSGNTIYF.